One T cell receptor (beta chain) is described in this entry. Its antigen is not identified. The record originates from a study of response to subunit inactivated influenza vaccine. Study observations and caveats: Authors proposed each seasonal influenza vaccination draws in few new T cells.

Each CDR3 protein gets one entry after TCRdb re-called the RT-PCR reads with MiXCR. The repertoire holds a few hundred thousand distinct CDR3 sequences, about 15% seen once, with over 8.5% in the top ten. The CDR3 is made up of 15 amino acids. Germline CDR1 and CDR2: SGHTS and YDEGEE. V was clipped by 4 bases and J by 1 base, with 12 bases between them. This TCR came from a man aged 45-65 years who received an inactivated influenza vaccine. The material was PBMCs from blood, obtained 11 to 12 days after vaccination. The chain employs TRBV5-8 and TRBJ2-4; possible D gene TRBD2, 6 bases. The CDR3 DNA is TGTGCCAGCAGCCCGGGCCGGGGGGCCAAAAACATTCAGTACTTC. It yields the protein CASSPGRGAKNIQYF.